This T cell receptor beta chain derives from a study of blood T cell repertoires in COVID-19. Study-wide context: The samples span acute and convalescent COVID-19 from the United States, Italy and Spain. Sample material is recorded as cDNA or gDNA derived from T cells, B-cell-depleted T cells, or PBMCs.

Recruited during active infection, patients (from Seattle) were subsequently followed longitudinally. In the original processing: Amplified reference gene primers provided the basis for estimating nucleated cell counts. Produced via immunoSEQ multiplex PCR; TCRdb's table is partial and in-frame only. V and J calls plus clone size are reproduced from that table; the DNA served to infer D and trimming. Among about half a million clones listed, 89% were seen once. Germline-derived CDR1 and CDR2 are MGHRA and YSYEKL. J gave up 6 bases and V 4 bases, and 14 bases lay outside the gene matches. The CDR3 is 16 amino acids.

Sequencing was performed on peripheral blood. The chain is built from TRBV4-1 and TRBJ1-2, with 7 bases lining up with TRBD1. The receptor was isolated from a young man with COVID-19, enrolled during active disease. The CDR3 nucleotides read TGCGCCAGCAGCCTCGGCGGAAGAGGGCAGGGGGATGGCTACACCTTC. Translation: CASSLGGRGQGDGYTF.